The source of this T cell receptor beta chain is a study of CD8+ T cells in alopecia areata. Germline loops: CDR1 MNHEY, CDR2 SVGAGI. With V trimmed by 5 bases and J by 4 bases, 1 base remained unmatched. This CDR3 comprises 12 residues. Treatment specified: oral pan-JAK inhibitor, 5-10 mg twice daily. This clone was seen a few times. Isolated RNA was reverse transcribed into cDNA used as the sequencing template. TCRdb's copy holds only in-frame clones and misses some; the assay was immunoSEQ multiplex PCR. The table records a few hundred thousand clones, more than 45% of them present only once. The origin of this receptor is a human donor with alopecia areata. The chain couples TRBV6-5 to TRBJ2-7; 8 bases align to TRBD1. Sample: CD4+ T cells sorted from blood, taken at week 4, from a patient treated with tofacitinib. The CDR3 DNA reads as TGTGCCAGCAGTGGACAGGGTTACGAGCAGTACTTC. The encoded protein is CASSGQGYEQYF.